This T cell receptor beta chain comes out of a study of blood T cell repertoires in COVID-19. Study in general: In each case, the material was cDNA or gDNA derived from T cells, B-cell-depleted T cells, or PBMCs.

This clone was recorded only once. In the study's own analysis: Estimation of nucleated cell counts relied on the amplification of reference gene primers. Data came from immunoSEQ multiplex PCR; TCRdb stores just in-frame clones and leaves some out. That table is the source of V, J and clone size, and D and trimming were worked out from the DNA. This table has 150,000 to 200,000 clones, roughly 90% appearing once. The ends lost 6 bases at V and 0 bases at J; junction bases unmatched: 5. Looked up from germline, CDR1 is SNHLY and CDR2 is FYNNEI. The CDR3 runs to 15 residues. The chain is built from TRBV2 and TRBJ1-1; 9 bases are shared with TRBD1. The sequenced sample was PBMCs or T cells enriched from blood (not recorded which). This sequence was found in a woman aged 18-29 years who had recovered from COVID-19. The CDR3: CASSRDRVMNTEAFF. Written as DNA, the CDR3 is TGTGCCAGCAGCCGGGACAGGGTTATGAACACTGAAGCTTTCTTT. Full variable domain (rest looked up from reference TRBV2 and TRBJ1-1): EPEVTQTPSHQVTQMGQEVILRCVPISNHLYFYWYRQILGQKVEFLVSFYNNEISEKSEIFDDQFSVERPDGSNFTLKIRSTKLEDSAMYFCASSRDRVMNTEAFFGQGTRLTVV.